This is a list of T cell receptor beta chains from one sample in a study of cytomegalovirus exposure and HLA in healthy donors. Using immunoSEQ multiplex PCR, the repertoire was profiled, and TCRdb retains in-frame clones only, with some absent. The data show some 160,000 clones, over 80% seen once. Material for sequencing was PBMCs. These receptors were obtained from a woman between 18 and 29 years old in good health and CMV-seronegative. The CDR3 runs from the conserved cysteine through the conserved F or W. D genes are given only for firm matches.

v_gene,d_gene,j_gene,CDR3aa
TRBV5-6,.,TRBJ2-7,CASSLFTGLYEQYF
TRBV28,.,TRBJ1-5,CASSLVGMLNQPQHF
TRBV6-5,TRBD1,TRBJ2-7,CASSWTGLSYEQYF
TRBV5-1,TRBD1,TRBJ1-1,CASSRDRGVTETFF
TRBV18,.,TRBJ2-7,CASSPGRREQYF
TRBV19,.,TRBJ2-7,CASSNGPGYNSYEQYF
TRBV15,TRBD1,TRBJ1-1,CATSRDKLAGGTTEAFF
TRBV6-6,TRBD1,TRBJ1-2,CASTSRQGAGYGYTF
TRBV18,TRBD1,TRBJ1-2,CASSPRGLGSTF
TRBV5-1,TRBD1,TRBJ1-1,CASSPTGGVNTEAFF
TRBV28,TRBD2,TRBJ2-1,CASSWTSGNNEQFF
TRBV9,TRBD2,TRBJ2-7,CASSIRGDEQYF
TRBV6-1,.,TRBJ2-1,CAIKGAGLGYNEQFF
TRBV27,TRBD1,TRBJ1-1,CASSSTGVTEAFF
TRBV7-8,TRBD1,TRBJ1-1,CASSEGQRNTEAFF
TRBV4-2,.,TRBJ2-6,CASSQVGSGRSGANVLTF
TRBV28,.,TRBJ1-6,CASSSPRGPSSYNSPLHF
TRBV5-1,.,TRBJ1-1,CASSLDFRTAASEAFF
TRBV10-1,.,TRBJ2-7,CASSVGRSYEQYF
TRBV6-5,.,TRBJ1-1,CASSYSRVWTEAFF
TRBV5-1,.,TRBJ2-2,CASSQGGTGELFF
TRBV28,.,TRBJ2-7,CASSLLAELSYEQYF
TRBV7-2,TRBD1,TRBJ2-3,CASSTQTGVRTDTQYF
TRBV11-1,.,TRBJ1-6,CASSLGGVYNSPLHF
TRBV30,.,TRBJ1-4,CAWGLNEKLFF
TRBV28,.,TRBJ1-1,CASSPTVFGTEAFF
TRBV6-5,TRBD1,TRBJ1-4,CASRRQGGTNEKLFF
TRBV2,.,TRBJ1-5,CASSTMLQGRGPQHF
TRBV29-1,TRBD1,TRBJ1-2,CSVESGTGGLGYTF
TRBV5-5,TRBD2,TRBJ2-7,CASSRTSALEQYF
TRBV7-9,.,TRBJ2-6,CASSFKPGLGANVLTF
TRBV9,.,TRBJ1-2,CASSWEGAGSSGYTF
TRBV6-1,.,TRBJ1-1,CASSATVNTEAFF
TRBV19,.,TRBJ1-5,CASNTRWGLWQPQHF
TRBV6-4,.,TRBJ2-3,CASRMTGTDTQYF
TRBV6-5,TRBD1,TRBJ2-1,CASRGQGGWYNEQFF
TRBV18,TRBD2,TRBJ2-7,CASSPAGTNYEQYF
TRBV27,TRBD2,TRBJ2-2,CASSGPGLASIGELFF
TRBV28,.,TRBJ2-2,CASSLSQQGTGELFF
TRBV18,TRBD1,TRBJ2-7,CASSPRTGPYEQYF
TRBV7-3,TRBD2,TRBJ2-3,CASSPGLPGADTQYF
TRBV13,.,TRBJ2-7,CASSLGTQPQYF
TRBV13,.,TRBJ2-3,CASSSIFQDTDTQYF
TRBV30,TRBD2,TRBJ2-3,CAWMGTTFLDTQYF
TRBV7-6,.,TRBJ1-2,CASSLWGETNYGYTF
TRBV5-4,.,TRBJ2-7,CASSIPGGLTYEQYF
TRBV14,.,TRBJ1-4,CASSQGLEDEKLFF